The clone carrying this T cell receptor beta chain is categorized as medium-sized. The data originate from a study of tumor-infiltrating lymphocytes in oesophageal squamous cell carcinoma. TCRdb passed the PCR reads through MiXCR, listing each CDR3 protein once. The repertoire has about 12,000 distinct CDR3 sequences, about 57% of them found once; the top ten carry 32%. V gave up 4 bases and J gave up 4 bases, with 15 bases separating them. The CDR3 extends over 15 amino acids. Germline CDR1 and CDR2: MDHEN and SYDVKM. The receptor's source is a female donor with esophageal squamous cell carcinoma. The sequenced sample consisted of esophageal tumor tissue. This sequence joins TRBV28 and TRBJ2-3; the D is unclear. The CDR3 DNA reads TGTGCCAGCAGTTGGCCCCCCGGTGGGGCAGATACGCAGTATTTT. Protein: CASSWPPGGADTQYF.